Below are 20 T cell receptor beta chains sequenced from a single sample in a study of T cell repertoires in cytomegalovirus infection. A single record per CDR3 protein comes from TCRdb applying MiXCR to the reads. This sample has hundreds of thousands of distinct CDR3 sequences, with roughly 16% found just once. Material: PBMCs. Receptor source: a human donor in good health (CMV status not recorded). Some clones in this sample may be carry-over from other donors' samples.

In the case of this clonotype: A much larger clone is a single base away; this may be a read error. The chain couples TRBV6-1 to TRBJ2-5, with 7 bases identical to TRBD1. From germline, CDR1 is MNHNS and CDR2 SASEGT. The CDR3 spans 14 residues. The DNA of the CDR3 is TGTGTCAGCAGTGAATCGACAGGGAAAGAGACCCAGTACTTC. Translating it yields CVSSESTGKETQYF.

Only a few counts were recorded for this clonotype. One end of the junction does not line up with germline, which may come from a read error. The chain links TRBV6-2 or TRBV6-3 to TRBJ1-1; possible D gene TRBD1, 6 bases. The CDR3 has 12 amino acids. CDR1 and CDR2 from the germline V gene are MNHEY and SVGEGT. This chain's CDR3 is CASSDSGTRAFF. For the CDR3, the DNA is TGTGCCAGCAGTGACTCCGGGACAAGAGCTTTCTTT.

In this sample, this clonotype turned up many times. The gene calls are TRBV27 and TRBJ2-7, with unresolved D. V was pared by 1 base and J by 6 bases, with 7 bases between. CDR1 MNHEY and CDR2 SMNVEV come from the germline V gene (reference sequence). This CDR3 contains 12 residues. Written as DNA, the CDR3 is TGTGCCAGCAGTTTATGGGGTGGCGAGCAGTACTTC. Translating gives CASSLWGGEQYF.

This clonotype has at least ten counts. The genes are TRBV6-1 and TRBJ2-4, with 7 nucleotides matching TRBD1. Germline V gene data show CDR1 as MNHNS and CDR2 as SASEGT. V shed 5 bases and J 3 bases; nucleotides not matched to a gene: 7. This CDR3 has 15 residues. Here the CDR3 reads CASSSQTGDKNIQYF. The DNA for the CDR3 is TGTGCCAGCAGTTCCCAAACAGGGGACAAAAACATTCAGTACTTC.

This clonotype was seen a handful of times. An end of the junction does not agree with germline; a read error may underlie this. The chain employs TRBV2 and TRBJ1-5, with D hard to call. CDR1 SNHLY and CDR2 FYNNEI come from the germline V gene. The CDR3 is made up of 13 amino acids. CDR3 nucleotides: TGTGCCAGCCGTGAGGATCGATATCAGCCCCAGCATTTT. This gives the protein CASREDRYQPQHF.

The genes are TRBV3-1 and TRBJ1-1; D gene ambiguous. The CDR3 spans 14 residues. Deletions cut 5 bases from V and 7 bases from J, with 17 bases between. CDR1 is LGHDT, CDR2 YNNKEL, per germline (reference sequence). The chain's CDR3 is CASSTHQIRREAFF. Here the CDR3 DNA reads TGTGCCAGCAGCACTCATCAGATAAGACGTGAAGCTTTCTTT. The full variable domain, in which reference TRBV3-1 and TRBJ1-1 provide the parts outside the CDR3, is DTAVSQTPKYLVTQMGNDKSIKCEQNLGHDTMYWYKQDSKKFLKIMFSYNNKELIINETVPNRFSPKSPDKAHLNLHINSLELGDSAVYFCASSTHQIRREAFFGQGTRLTVV.

The rearrangement links TRBV2 to TRBJ1-1; D gene ambiguous. CDR1 and CDR2 (germline): SNHLY, FYNNEI. The CDR3 is 14 amino acids. Trimming left V 0 bases short and J 1 base short, with 6 bases between. The CDR3 region has the DNA TGTGCCAGCAGTGAAGCTCAGTCGAACACTGAAGCTTTCTTT. Amino acids: CASSEAQSNTEAFF. The entire variable domain, with the rest obtained from reference TRBV2 and TRBJ1-1, is as follows: EPEVTQTPSHQVTQMGQEVILRCVPISNHLYFYWYRQILGQKVEFLVSFYNNEISEKSEIFDDQFSVERPDGSNFTLKIRSTKLEDSAMYFCASSEAQSNTEAFFGQGTRLTVV.

The chain couples TRBV5-5 to TRBJ2-1; no clear D. This CDR3 comprises 15 residues. V lost 4 bases, J lost 0 bases, and 11 bases lay in between. Per the germline V gene, CDR1 is SGHKS and CDR2 is YYEKEE (reference sequence). CDR3 nucleotides: TGTGCCAGCAGCCCTGACGGCTACTCCTACAATGAGCAGTTCTTC. This codes for CASSPDGYSYNEQFF.

There are many counts of this clonotype. The gene calls are TRBV7-2 and TRBJ2-5; 10 bases fit TRBD2. The J segment lost 4 bases and the V segment lost 2 bases, leaving 1 base of the junction unmatched. This CDR3 spans 14 amino acids. Germline V gene lookup returns CDR1 SGHTA and CDR2 FQGNSA. The CDR3 DNA is TGTGCCAGCAGCTTAACTAGCGGGGTAGAGACCCAGTACTTC. This translates into CASSLTSGVETQYF.

This clonotype has just a few counts. The CDR3 sequence is CASSIRQGSLAKNIQYF. CDR3 nucleotide sequence: TGTGCCAGTAGTATCCGACAGGGGTCCCTAGCCAAAAACATTCAGTACTTC. The chain employs TRBV19 and TRBJ2-4; 8 bases map to TRBD1. Germline-derived CDR1 and CDR2 are LNHDA and SQIVND (reference sequence). V shed 3 bases, J shed 0 bases, and the junction held 7 bases outside the gene matches. The CDR3 length is 17 residues.

This clonotype was picked up many times. The V and J genes are TRBV7-2 and TRBJ2-5, with D uncertain. The CDR3 consists of 16 residues. Germline CDR1 is SGHTA and CDR2 is FQGNSA. Trimming cost V 4 bases and J 2 bases, with 17 bases left between them. This chain's CDR3 is CASSSNGSPRQETQYF. In DNA form, the CDR3 reads TGTGCCAGCAGCTCAAACGGGTCGCCAAGGCAAGAGACCCAGTACTTC. Full variable domain (outside the CDR3, taken from reference TRBV7-2 and TRBJ2-5): GAGVSQSPSNKVTEKGKDVELRCDPISGHTALYWYRQSLGQGLEFLIYFQGNSAPDKSGLPSDRFSAERTGGSVSTLTIQRTQQEDSAVYLCASSSNGSPRQETQYFGPGTRLLVL.

The gene calls are TRBV2 and TRBJ2-5; perhaps TRBD2 as D (6 bases). CDR1 is SNHLY, CDR2 FYNNEI, per germline. V gave up 6 bases and J gave up 2 bases, with 16 bases separating them. This CDR3 contains 15 residues. The CDR3 DNA reads TGTGCCAGCAGCGACGAGGGCGCGGGACAAGAGACCCAGTACTTC. This gives the protein CASSDEGAGQETQYF.

There are many counts of this clonotype. The J gene is TRBJ2-5, the V gene TRBV7-2; 10 nucleotides line up with TRBD2. Germline CDR1 and CDR2: SGHTA and FQGNSA. The CDR3 spans 16 residues. V dropped 5 bases and J dropped 2; count of bases not matched to a gene: 8. The CDR3 protein is CASSLSGGLLQETQYF. The CDR3 nucleotides read TGTGCCAGCAGCCTTAGCGGGGGGCTACTTCAAGAGACCCAGTACTTC.

The chain recombines TRBV7-2 with TRBJ2-5, with a possible D match to TRBD1 (6 bases). V gave up 6 bases and J gave up 0 bases, with 14 bases separating them. The CDR3 length is 15 residues. Germline lookup yields CDR1 SGHTA and CDR2 FQGNSA. CDR3 in DNA: TGTGCCAGCAGATCAACAGGGTATTACCAAGAGACCCAGTACTTC. This codes for CASRSTGYYQETQYF.

This clonotype was seen many times. The V and J genes are TRBV7-2 and TRBJ1-5, with D unclear. Germline V CDR1 and CDR2: SGHTA, FQGNSA. This CDR3 has 14 amino acids. V was trimmed by 6 bases and J by 0 bases, leaving 9 bases between them. The CDR3, as DNA: TGTGCCAGCAGTTACGTCCGTAGCAATCAGCCCCAGCATTTT. Protein product: CASSYVRSNQPQHF.

This clonotype came up many times. Because the CDR3's place on the DNA is in doubt, the DNA is left out and the CDR3 is given as listed by TCRdb. This chain connects TRBV7-9 to TRBJ2-7. The CDR3 is made up of 20 amino acids, end residues included. Germline V lookup: CDR1 SEHNR, CDR2 FQNEAQ (reference sequence). CDR3 loop: CASSLALGWGLRAVLQEQYF.

CDR3 region: CATRTGGNGYTF. CDR3 in DNA: TGTGCCACCCGGACAGGGGGCAATGGCTACACCTTC. The rearrangement joins TRBV2 to TRBJ1-2, with 11 bases fitting TRBD1. V was clipped by 10 bases and J by 6 bases; unmatched bases: 4. This CDR3 is built from 12 residues. Germline CDR1 reads SNHLY; CDR2 reads FYNNEI.

This clonotype was observed a handful of times. This chain uses TRBV7-3 with TRBJ2-7; the match to TRBD1 covers 9 bases. The CDR3 is made up of 14 amino acids. The V gene end was trimmed by 6 bases and the J gene end by 5 bases; junction bases not matched to a gene: 8. Looked up from germline, CDR1 is SGHTA and CDR2 is FQGTGA. The CDR3 here is CASRPTGGSDEQYF. In nucleotides, the CDR3 is TGTGCCAGCAGGCCGACAGGGGGTAGCGACGAGCAGTACTTC.

There are many counts of this clonotype. V is TRBV7-8 and J is TRBJ1-5; no reliable D call. V was clipped by 5 bases and J by 2 bases, with 13 bases between them. Germline V gene data show CDR1 as SGHVS and CDR2 as FQNEAQ. This CDR3 has 15 residues. CDR3 amino acids: CASSQDAWGNQPQHF. Here the CDR3 DNA reads TGTGCCAGCAGCCAGGACGCCTGGGGCAATCAGCCCCAGCATTTT. The entire variable domain, with the rest obtained from reference TRBV7-8 and TRBJ1-5, is as follows: GAGVSQSPRYKVAKRGQDVALRCDPISGHVSLFWYQQALGQGPEFLTYFQNEAQLDKSGLPSDRFFAERPEGSVSTLKIQRTQQEDSAVYLCASSQDAWGNQPQHFGDGTRLSIL.

This clonotype was seen ten or more times. This chain uses TRBV7-6 with TRBJ2-5; D gene uncertain. CDR1 SGHVS and CDR2 FNYEAQ come from the germline V gene. V was pared by 5 bases and J by 3 bases, with 4 bases between. The CDR3 is made up of 11 amino acids. CDR3 bases: TGTGCCAGCAGCCTAAAAGAGACCCAGTACTTC. Its protein product is CASSLKETQYF.